This paragraph reports one T cell receptor beta chain. The antigen this receptor binds is unknown. No much larger clonotype is one base removed from it; base qualities were not supplied. The cohort comprised more than 550 healthy bone marrow donors. At the time of sampling, every cohort member was nominally healthy, though immune exposures that went unrecorded were likely present. CMV serostatus was positive for about 270 and negative for about 55% of the 666 cohort members, and was not recorded for this donor. A peripheral blood sample was provided by each donor, and peripheral blood mononuclear cells were used for TCR beta sequencing. Genomic DNA was extracted from the blood cell samples with the Qiagen DNeasy Blood Extraction Kit. The source of the sample is a study of cytomegalovirus exposure and HLA in healthy donors (dated by TCRdb to 2016 to 2017). General notes on the study: According to an earlier analysis of several hundred of the donors, roughly 180 million T cells yielded 90 million to 140 million unique TCR beta sequences and 276 Gb of sequence data. About 320 gigabases of sequencing data and 80 million or so unique TCR sequences were included in an early release covering under 650 HLA-typed donors. Of the approximately 400 genotyped donors, about 80% fell in the genetic ancestry cluster associated with self-reported Caucasian donors. The aim of the study was to test whether cataloging public T cell receptors could identify signatures of past pathogen exposure. The study profiled the T cell repertoires of some 610 subjects by immunosequencing and related them to cytomegalovirus serostatus. Besides the first cohort of 550 to 750 subjects, a separate validation cohort made up of 120 different subjects was used. The study combined high-throughput TCR immunosequencing, statistical association of individual TCRs with disease status, and machine learning to predict cytomegalovirus infection status. A later analysis re-analyzed previously published TCR beta repertoires from roughly 630 donors and added high-resolution HLA genotyping to study TCR occurrence patterns. The later analysis used no new phenotypic data to find candidate immune exposures, relying instead on TCR beta sequences and their occurrence across donors. An earlier analysis of several hundred of the donors applied high-throughput TCR beta sequencing to assess whether each TCR beta V gene segment acted as functional or pseudogenic. Donor age, sex, ethnicity and CMV serostatus were compiled alongside the repertoire data. In a later genetic analysis, genome-wide SNP genotypes for about 55% of the roughly 700 donors were used, and that subset was treated as a discovery cohort. Every discovery cohort repertoire had been produced on one sequencing platform. HLA typing included class I and class II loci at four-digit resolution. The number of typed donors differed by locus: about 629-640 for A, B, C, DRB1 and DQB1; some 540 for DQA1; some 610 for DPA1; and around 450 for DPB1. Four or five DR-DQ haplotypes were handled as single units for association and clustering because linkage in the cohort was strong. On average, roughly 200,000 unique TCR beta nucleotide sequences were sequenced per donor among a few hundred genotyped donors of the cohort, with 15% to 20% of those sequences being non-productive. Broad study findings and their caveats: According to a later analysis, most CMV-associated TCR beta chains appeared to be HLA-restricted, and the HLA associations seemed to be driven largely by CMV exposure. The study listed 150 to 200 TCR beta chains as associated with cytomegalovirus. Because counts were too low, roughly 16 rarely observed V segments, including chromosome 9 orphons, were left out of the earlier analysis of approximately 500 of the donors. Because HLA typing was missing for some donors at each locus, association tests included only the typed subset. The 87-base-pair reads could not distinguish some IMGT-functional V segments, including TRBV6-2 and TRBV6-3, so those segments were excluded. A further reported finding was that TCR beta sequences accurately predicted the HLA-A and HLA-B alleles for most subjects in the first cohort. The classifier was reported to diagnose cytomegalovirus status with high specificity and sensitivity in both the original cohort and the validation cohort. In a later analysis, the rate of TCR association differed among HLA loci, with DRB1 alleles having the most associated TCRs and HLA-C alleles having the fewest. When HLA alleles, especially DR and DQ, strongly co-occurred, attributing TCR associations to individual alleles was difficult. In a later analysis, HLA-associated TCR beta chains were found to be more clonally expanded and to have lower generation probabilities than equally common non-associated chains. Correlated functional status among segregating V segments might be attributable to linkage disequilibrium, but an unknown experimental factor could not be ruled out. Most TCR sequences were observed very rarely across donors, whereas some public TCRs were present in many individuals. The authors suggested that the approach could potentially be generalized to other disease states and immunological phenotypes. In an earlier analysis of some 500 of the donors, most TCR beta V segments appeared in productive rearrangements about 87% or about 30% of the time, broadly matching IMGT annotations. Immune exposure information for the cohort was limited to CMV serostatus. Several of the top co-occurrence clusters appeared to be linked to parvovirus B19, influenza, CMV and Epstein-Barr virus, according to a later analysis. Only TCR beta chains were sequenced in this cohort, and the absence of alpha or paired-chain data limited detectable features. Sequencing depth was assumed to be roughly uniform across donors in the presence/absence analyses, though that assumption may not hold. In a later genetic analysis, fewer N-insertions in productive TCRs were reported among donors in an Asian-associated ancestry cluster than the approximately 630-donor mean. V-gene and J-gene trimming of TCR beta chains was associated with a missense DCLRE1C variant in a later genetic analysis, and the association was replicated in an independent cohort. A later analysis associated 16,951 TCR beta sequences with specific HLA alleles at a false discovery rate of 0.05. A group of highly shared sequence variants was considered likely to be a technical artifact of the sequencing pipeline. Three of the identified cytomegalovirus-associated TCR beta chains were confirmed in vitro to be specific for cytomegalovirus antigens.

The library relied on the immunoSEQ multiplex PCR assay. For the multiplex PCR, a mixture combining 60 forward primers for TCR Vbeta segments and 13 reverse primers for TCR Jbeta segments was used. Amplification of the CDR3 region of rearranged TCR beta genes was performed with a multiplex PCR assay on genomic DNA. The Illumina HiSeq System was used to sequence the amplified TCR beta libraries as 87-base-pair reads. In the original analysis: A later analysis counted approximately 76 million unique TCR beta chains across the 666 repertoires, and around 12 million of these chains were shared by at least two donors. Raw reads were error-corrected and collapsed into unique sequences by a nearest-neighbor algorithm in which closely related sequences were merged to remove PCR and sequencing errors. V, D and J gene segments were assigned by aligning CDR3 sequences to IMGT reference sequences. For a sequence to be retained, a match of at least six nucleotides to both a V gene segment and a J gene segment was required. A rearrangement counted as productive if the CDR3 had no stop codons and remained in frame with V and J, and every other rearrangement counted as non-productive. Following IMGT convention, CDR3 was defined as the stretch from the second conserved V-encoded cysteine up to the conserved J-encoded phenylalanine. The earlier analysis of 500 to 600 of the donors excluded sequences that lacked an unambiguous match to a single V gene segment. In an earlier analysis of 587 of the donors, V segments were called functional above 56.7% productive rearrangements and were called segregating when the between-donor standard deviation exceeded 5%. A statistical classification framework was built to diagnose cytomegalovirus status from the catalog of TCR beta chain sequences. V and J gene assignment, in a later analysis, came from comparing TCR nucleotide sequences with IMGT/GENE-DB human TR gene sequences. In a later analysis, CDR3 sequences and most-parsimonious VDJ recombination scenarios were assigned using the TCRdist pipeline. A later analysis defined each TCR beta chain by its CDR3 amino acid sequence plus V-gene family, and excluded reads lacking a unique V-gene family. In a later analysis, approximately 640 highly shared, low-generation-probability nucleotide sequences were removed to address suspected cross-contamination and a sequencing artifact. In a later analysis, a clonal expansion index for each public chain was calculated from normalized within-repertoire ranks of inferred template counts. In a later analysis, generation probabilities were computed with a VDJ recombination model fitted to out-of-frame rearrangements, and the resulting probabilities were checked against IGoR. In a later analysis, TCR-TCR, TCR-HLA and TCR-CMV co-occurrence was scored with hypergeometric tests, and a repertoire-size bias correction was applied to TCR pairs. A later analysis estimated false discovery rates by permuting HLA or CMV assignments 20 times. A later analysis grouped co-occurring TCRs with DBSCAN, adding TCRdist sequence similarity when clustering within HLA-allele-positive subsets. Repertoires with fewer than 30,000 or more than 120,000 public chains were left out of co-occurrence clustering, as were about five repertoires with anomalous nucleotide sharing. Drawn from immuneACCESS, this table holds only the in-frame rearrangements with V and J called that TCRdb kept. Clones are partly lost; checked studies trace under half to an unresolved V gene and leave the rest unexplained. That table supplies the V and J calls and clone size; D and trimming were determined from the DNA. Recorded for this sample are fewer than 200,000 clones; about 72% of them occurred a single time. Roughly 2.5% of the sample rests with the top ten.

From the cysteine up to the phenylalanine, the CDR3 has a length of 13 residues. The DNA shown is the 39-base CDR3, in frame from base 1. CDR1 and CDR2, per the germline V gene, are SGHRS and YFSETQ. Trimmed from V: 4 bases; trimmed from J: 11 bases; junction bases lacking a gene match: 9. The sequencing input was PBMCs. The V gene is TRBV5-1 and the J gene is TRBJ1-1; 9 bases in between match TRBD1. The receptor was derived from a human donor in good health. CDR3 loop: CASSLRQGGEAFF. The DNA sequence is given as TGCGCCAGCAGCCTAAGACAGGGGGGGGAGGCTTTCTTT.